This T cell receptor (beta chain) was recovered during a study of T cell repertoires in cytomegalovirus infection. About the research overall: Indications of both CMV infection and matching HLA type were provided by public TCR beta signatures.

Study findings and constraints: HLA-C-restricted CMV clonotypes gave the most frequent clonotype in two of eight donors.

TCRdb fed the reads into MiXCR, producing one record per CDR3 protein. The sample records over 150,000 distinct CDR3 sequences, roughly 14% being singletons. Concerning this clonotype itself: Its target is unknown.

V was shortened by 5 bases and J by 3 bases, with 11 bases between the two germline ends. Looked up from germline, CDR1 is LNHDA and CDR2 is SQIVND (reference sequence). The CDR3 loop spans 14 amino acids. The sample taken for sequencing was PBMCs. The clonotype was recovered from a human donor in good health (CMV status not recorded). Some clones in this sample may be carry-over from other donors' samples. The chain is built from TRBV19 and TRBJ1-5; the D is unclear. In DNA, the CDR3 is TGTGCCAGTAGTGACGGGCCTTACAATCAGCCCCAGCATTTT. It is translated as CASSDGPYNQPQHF.